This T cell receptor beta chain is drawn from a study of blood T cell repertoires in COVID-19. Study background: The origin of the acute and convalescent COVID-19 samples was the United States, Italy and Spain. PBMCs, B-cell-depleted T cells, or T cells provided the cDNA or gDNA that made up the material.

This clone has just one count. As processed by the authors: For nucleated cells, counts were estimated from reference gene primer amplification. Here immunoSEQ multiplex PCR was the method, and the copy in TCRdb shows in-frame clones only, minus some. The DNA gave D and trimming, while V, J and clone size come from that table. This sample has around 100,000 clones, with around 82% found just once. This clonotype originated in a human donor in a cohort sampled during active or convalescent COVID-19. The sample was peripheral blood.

CDR3 DNA sequence: TGTGCCAGCAGCAGGACAGGGACCTTTTACAATGAGCAGTTCTTC. Protein: CASSRTGTFYNEQFF. V and J are TRBV5-6 and TRBJ2-1; 8 nucleotides agree with TRBD1. Per germline, CDR1 SGHDT and CDR2 YYEEEE. V was pared by 4 bases and J by 4 bases, with 7 bases of the junction left unmatched. The CDR3 has 15 residues. The full variable domain, in which reference TRBV5-6 and TRBJ2-1 provide the parts outside the CDR3, is DAGVTQSPTHLIKTRGQQVTLRCSPKSGHDTVSWYQQALGQGPQFIFQYYEEEERQRGNFPDRFSGHQFPNYSSELNVNALLLGDSALYLCASSRTGTFYNEQFFGPGTRLTVL.